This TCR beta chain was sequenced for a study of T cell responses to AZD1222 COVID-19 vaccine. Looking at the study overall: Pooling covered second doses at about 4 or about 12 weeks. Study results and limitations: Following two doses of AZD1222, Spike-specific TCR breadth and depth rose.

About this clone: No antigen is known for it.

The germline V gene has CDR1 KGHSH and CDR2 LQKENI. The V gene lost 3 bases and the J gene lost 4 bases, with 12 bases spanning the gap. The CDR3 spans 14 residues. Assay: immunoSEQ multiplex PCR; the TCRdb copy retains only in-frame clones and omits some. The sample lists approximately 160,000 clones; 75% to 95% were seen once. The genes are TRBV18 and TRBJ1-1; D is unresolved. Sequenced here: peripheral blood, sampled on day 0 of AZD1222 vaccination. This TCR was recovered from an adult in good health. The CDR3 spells CASSPARKGTEAFF. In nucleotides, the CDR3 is TGTGCCAGCTCACCCGCCAGGAAGGGCACTGAAGCTTTCTTT.